The TCR beta chain described here comes from a study of blood T cell repertoires in COVID-19 (dated by TCRdb to the early 2020s). With regard to the full study: Collaborator samples came from the United States, Italy and Spain and covered acute and convalescent phases of COVID-19. The prospective study material was composed of cDNA or gDNA derived from T cells, B-cell-depleted T cells, or PBMCs. Deeply sampled blood TCRbeta repertoires from subjects exposed to, actively infected with, or recovered from COVID-19 were included in the dataset. The repertoires were made available in a free public database intended to serve as a resource for research on the immune response to SARS-CoV-2. The samples were drawn from the first 160 participants of the ongoing ImmuneRACE study and from 1,200 or so subjects provided by 6 global collaborators. The sample metadata nearly always contained a de-identified subject ID, COVID-19 status, age in years and sex. Where available, HLA class I and class II types were obtained from metadata supplied by the sample provider rather than from assay-based typing. Results the study describes overall, beyond this receptor: The amount of clinical and demographic metadata varied by source and participant and was provided uncurated.

With respect to this clone: It lacks a known antigen. No per-base quality is available; no much larger clone lies one base away.

One collaborating source in Seattle enrolled patients while the patients were actively infected and followed the patients over time throughout the course of disease. The collaborating institutions used their own protocols to collect whole blood in K2EDTA tubes. Collaborator samples were shipped for TCRbeta analysis as frozen whole blood, isolated PBMCs, or DNA extracted from either sample type. CDR1 and CDR2 are drawn from the germline V gene: SGHRS, YFSETQ. The CDR3 holds 15 amino acids from the cysteine to the phenylalanine. CDR3 DNA is the only sequence kept; it has 45 bases, read in frame from the first base. V ends up 0 bases short and J 4 bases short, with an unmatched junction base count of 6. The immunoSEQ Assay, a bias-controlled multiplex PCR, was used to amplify TCRbeta CDR3 regions from genomic DNA. The original pipeline was this. The number of nucleated cells in each sample was estimated by amplification of reference gene primers within the assay. To quantify the absolute abundance of each unique TCRbeta CDR3 rearrangement, sequence reads were collapsed and filtered. For each sample, productive Simpson clonality was calculated by taking the square root of Simpson's diversity index across productive rearrangements. In TCRdb, the immuneACCESS table is reduced to in-frame sequences with V and J assigned. These tables do not hold every clone; where another copy was compared, an unresolved V gene accounts for under half, and the others remain unexplained. For V, J and clone size, that table is used; D and trimming come from the DNA. The sample data list around 260,000 clones, and 70% to 90% of these were observed just once. Of the sample, approximately 0.94% is held by the ten largest clones.

Sequencing used peripheral blood. The receptor's source is a human donor with COVID-19, enrolled during active disease. The donor label of this sample is uncertain. The chain joins TRBV5-1 to TRBJ1-2; TRBD1 lines up with 7 middle nucleotides. The CDR3 region: CASSLDGRGAYGYTF. The DNA reads as follows: TGCGCCAGCAGCTTGGATGGCAGGGGGGCCTATGGCTACACCTTC.